The next 28 T cell receptor beta chains were all read from a single sample in a study of blood T cell repertoires in COVID-19. The protocol was immunoSEQ multiplex PCR, while the TCRdb copy is restricted to in-frame clones and leaves out a portion. The repertoire includes tens of thousands of clones, roughly 80% of them detected once, and over 9% sits in the top ten. The sample was peripheral blood. All receptors derive from a human donor in a cohort sampled during active COVID-19.

This chain connects TRBV4-3 to TRBJ2-5; 12 bases line up with TRBD2. The germline gives CDR1 LGHNA, CDR2 YSLEER. The CDR3 length is 15 residues. V lost 1 base and J lost 3; bases outside the gene matches: 0. The CDR3 nucleotides are TGCGCCAGCAGCCAAGGACTAGCGGGAGAAGAGACCCAGTACTTC. The encoded protein is CASSQGLAGEETQYF.

V usage is TRBV5-1 and J usage is TRBJ1-3; 9 positions agree with TRBD1. From germline, CDR1 is SGHRS and CDR2 YFSETQ. The CDR3 is 18 amino acids. The junction had 11 bases not matched to a gene; V was cut back by 0 bases and J by 4 bases. In DNA form, the CDR3 reads TGCGCCAGCAGCTTGGGACAGGGGGTAAGGCGGGGAGGAAACACCATATATTTT. The encoded protein is CASSLGQGVRRGGNTIYF.

This chain joins TRBV19 and TRBJ1-3, with D possibly being TRBD1 (6 bases). Trimming stripped 5 bases from V and 0 bases from J, with 11 bases between. CDR1 and CDR2 from the germline V gene are LNHDA and SQIVND (reference sequence). The CDR3 covers 15 residues. This chain's CDR3 is CASSGRGASGNTIYF. CDR3 DNA sequence: TGTGCCAGTAGTGGACGGGGGGCCTCTGGAAACACCATATATTTT.

For the CDR3, the DNA is TGTGCCAGCAGTGAAAGGTGGGGCCCAGGCTACGAGCAGTACTTC. Encoded protein: CASSERWGPGYEQYF. The chain is built from TRBV6-4 and TRBJ2-7; perhaps TRBD1 as D (5 bases). V was pared by 3 bases and J by 3 bases, with 15 bases between. Per the germline V gene, CDR1 is MRHNA and CDR2 is SNTAGT. The CDR3 extends over 15 amino acids.

V and J are TRBV5-4 and TRBJ2-3; TRBD2 matches 14 bases. This CDR3 contains 17 residues. Losses at the gene ends were 7 bases for V and 8 bases for J; bases not matched to a gene: 15. Germline lookup yields CDR1 SGHNT and CDR2 YYREEE (reference sequence). CDR3 sequence reads: CASGGSSGLAGGVTQYF. The DNA for the CDR3 is TGTGCCAGCGGCGGATCTAGCGGACTAGCGGGGGGAGTTACGCAGTATTTT.

This clone was detected only once. The chain links TRBV5-6 to TRBJ2-3, with 8 nucleotides matching TRBD2. J gave up 8 bases and V 5 bases, and 16 bases lay outside the gene matches. CDR1 and CDR2 (germline): SGHDT, YYEEEE. The CDR3 is made up of 16 amino acids. DNA of the CDR3: TGTGCCAGCAGTCGATCGGGACTAGGGCATCAAGGTACGCAGTATTTT. Protein sequence: CASSRSGLGHQGTQYF.

The chain carries TRBV5-4 and TRBJ2-5; D perhaps matches TRBD1 (6 bases). This CDR3 contains 16 residues. CDR1 is SGHNT and CDR2 is YYREEE in the germline V gene (reference sequence). Trimming removed 4 bases from V and 4 bases from J, with 20 bases in between. In DNA, the CDR3 is TGTGCCAGCAGCCGCAGGGGCGCGGCTAAATTAGAGACCCAGTACTTC. This encodes CASSRRGAAKLETQYF.

V and J are TRBV3-1 (or the pseudogene TRBV3-2) and TRBJ2-7, with a tentative D call TRBD2 (7 bases). CDR1 LGHDT and CDR2 YNNKEL come from the germline V gene (reference sequence). Trimming stripped 4 bases from V and 4 bases from J, with 14 bases between. The CDR3 contains 14 residues. The DNA for the CDR3 is TGTGCCAGCAGCCGGGAGGGGGTAACGTACGAGCAGTACTTC. Encoded protein: CASSREGVTYEQYF.

CDR3 protein: CASSYQLRNEKLFF. As DNA, the CDR3 is TGTGCCAGTAGTTATCAGCTCAGGAATGAAAAACTGTTTTTT. The rearrangement joins TRBV19 to TRBJ1-4; no clear D gene. The germline V and J ends were trimmed by 5 bases and 5 bases, with 12 bases remaining between them. The germline V gene has CDR1 LNHDA and CDR2 SQIVND (reference sequence). CDR3 size: 14 residues.

The rearrangement joins TRBV4-2 to TRBJ1-2; 9 bases fit TRBD1. This CDR3 is built from 17 residues. Trimming at V came to 0 bases and at J to 4 bases, leaving 9 bases not matched to a gene. Germline V gene lookup returns CDR1 LGHNA and CDR2 YNFKEQ. This CDR3 reads CASSQDLGQGIVYGYTF. The DNA for the CDR3 is TGTGCCAGCAGCCAAGATCTAGGACAGGGGATAGTCTATGGCTACACCTTC.

CDR3 in amino acids: CASSFGSGTDTQYF. In DNA form, the CDR3 reads TGTGCCAGCAGCTTTGGAAGCGGTACAGATACGCAGTATTTT. This chain links TRBV5-4 with TRBJ2-3, with a tentative D call TRBD2 (5 bases). This CDR3 is 14 amino acids long. With 2 bases removed from V and 3 bases from J, the gap between germline ends came to 10 bases. From germline, CDR1 is SGHNT and CDR2 YYREEE (reference sequence).

The J gene is TRBJ2-7, the V gene TRBV5-1; D is ambiguous. V shed 0 bases and J shed 9 bases, with 16 bases lying between them. CDR1 and CDR2 from the germline V gene are SGHRS and YFSETQ. This CDR3 contains 14 residues. The CDR3 nucleotides read TGCGCCAGCAGCTTGGCATCTAGGATTACGAGGCAGTACTTC. The encoded protein is CASSLASRITRQYF.

Note on this clone: Within the sample, other DNA sequences also encode this same CDR3. This sequence joins TRBV30 and TRBJ2-2; 11 nucleotides agree with TRBD2. This CDR3 contains 15 residues. Losses at the gene ends were 0 bases for V and 3 bases for J; bases not matched to a gene: 0. Per germline, CDR1 GTSNPN and CDR2 SVGIG (reference sequence). The CDR3: CAWSVLAGDTGELFF. The DNA for the CDR3 is TGTGCCTGGAGTGTACTAGCGGGAGACACCGGGGAGCTGTTTTTT.

The V and J genes are TRBV11-2 and TRBJ1-4; D is ambiguous. The CDR3 runs to 15 residues. The V gene's germline CDR1 is SGHAT and CDR2 FQNNGV. Between the trimmed V and J ends, which lost 2 bases and 1 base, there was a span of 8 bases. CDR3 sequence (DNA): TGTGCCAGCAGCTTAAACGCCAGAACTAATGAAAAACTGTTTTTT. Its translation: CASSLNARTNEKLFF.

This clone occurred once. The chain links TRBV6-5 to TRBJ2-7, with TRBD1 matching 8 bases. Germline CDR1 reads MNHEY; CDR2 reads SVGAGI. This CDR3 contains 14 residues. The ends lost 2 bases at V and 6 bases at J; junction bases unmatched: 6. DNA for the CDR3: TGTGCCAGCAGTTACGCTCAGGGGGCACGCGAGCAGTACTTC. Encoded protein: CASSYAQGAREQYF.

V usage is TRBV4-3 and J usage is TRBJ2-7; D gene uncertain. Germline V lookup: CDR1 LGHNA, CDR2 YSLEER. Trimming cost V 3 bases and J 3 bases, with 9 bases left between them. There are 13 residues in the CDR3. This CDR3 is CASSQQVDYEQYF. CDR3 DNA: TGCGCCAGCAGCCAGCAGGTTGACTACGAGCAGTACTTC.

The rearrangement joins TRBV19 to TRBJ2-5, with D uncertain. V was trimmed by 1 base and J by 2 bases, leaving 11 bases between them. The germline gives CDR1 LNHDA, CDR2 SQIVND (reference sequence). The CDR3 spans 15 residues. The CDR3 DNA sequence: TGTGCCAGTAGTATAGTTGCGCAGACTCAAGAGACCCAGTACTTC. Translated: CASSIVAQTQETQYF.

This clone appeared a single time. The chain employs TRBV6-6 and TRBJ2-5; D is possibly TRBD2 (6 bases). Looked up from germline, CDR1 is MNHNY and CDR2 is SVGAGI (reference sequence). V was shortened by 8 bases and J by 2 bases, with 18 bases between the two germline ends. The CDR3 contains 15 residues. The CDR3 bases are TGTGCCAGCGGTCAATCGGGAGAAACGCAAGAGACCCAGTACTTC. Translating gives CASGQSGETQETQYF.

V gene TRBV4-3 combines with J gene TRBJ1-2, with D perhaps matching TRBD1 (6 bases). V gave up 1 base and J gave up 7 bases, with 13 bases separating them. The CDR3 extends over 14 amino acids. Germline V gives CDR1 LGHNA, CDR2 YSLEER. CDR3 sequence: CASSQGQAMGGYTF. In DNA, the CDR3 is TGCGCCAGCAGCCAAGGACAGGCCATGGGTGGCTACACCTTC.

This chain uses TRBV5-5 with TRBJ1-2, with D possibly TRBD1 on 5 matching bases. CDR1 is SGHKS and CDR2 is YYEKEE in the germline V gene (reference sequence). The V and J ends lost 4 bases and 1 base respectively, with 11 bases between them. The CDR3 is 14 amino acids. The CDR3 coding sequence is TGTGCCAGCAGCGCTCGGGGGGGTAACTATGGCTACACCTTC. Residues: CASSARGGNYGYTF.

The chain is built from TRBV9 and TRBJ2-7, with TRBD2 matching over 15 bases. V dropped 4 bases and J dropped 3; count of bases not matched to a gene: 11. The germline V gene encodes CDR1 SGDLS and CDR2 YYNGEE. This CDR3 region has 18 residues. Here the CDR3 DNA reads TGTGCCAGCAGCCGGGGACTAGCGGGAGGACCAATCCACTACGAGCAGTACTTC. Its translation: CASSRGLAGGPIHYEQYF.

A few counts support this clone. V gene TRBV2 combines with J gene TRBJ2-7, with 7 bases that match TRBD2. Trimming removed 9 bases from V and 5 bases from J; junction bases left unmatched: 7. The CDR3 has 12 residues. Per the germline V gene, CDR1 is SNHLY and CDR2 is FYNNEI. The CDR3 spells CASGLVMNEQYF. CDR3 nucleotides: TGTGCCAGTGGACTAGTGATGAACGAGCAGTACTTC.

The chain is built from TRBV6-6 and TRBJ2-7; no definite D call. Per germline, CDR1 MNHNY and CDR2 SVGAGI (reference sequence). Deletions cut 1 base from V and 7 bases from J, with 17 bases between. The CDR3 runs 15 residues. Written as DNA, the CDR3 is TGTGCCAGCAGTTACTATGTTCGCGACAAACGGGAGCAGTACTTC. Translation: CASSYYVRDKREQYF.

The chain couples TRBV11-3 to TRBJ1-1; 8 nucleotides align to TRBD1. In germline, CDR1 is SGHNT, CDR2 YENEEA. J lost 7 bases, V lost 5 bases, and 6 bases had no gene match. The CDR3 consists of 13 residues. Here the CDR3 DNA reads TGTGCCAGCAGCGGAGCCGGGACAGGTGAAGCTTTCTTT. This sequence encodes CASSGAGTGEAFF. Based on the CDR3 plus reference TRBV11-3 and TRBJ1-1, the full variable domain is EAGVVQSPRYKIIEKKQPVAFWCNPISGHNTLYWYLQNLGQGPELLIRYENEEAVDDSQLPKDRFSAERLKGVDSTLKIQPAELGDSAVYLCASSGAGTGEAFFGQGTRLTVV.

The chain carries TRBV12-5 and TRBJ2-7; 8 nucleotides align to TRBD1. The CDR3 totals 14 residues. The germline CDR1 and CDR2 sequences are LGHNT and FRNRAP. The junction had 7 bases not matched to a gene; V was cut back by 6 bases and J by 3 bases. The DNA for the CDR3 is TGTGCTAGTGGCCCGCGGACAGGGCACTACGAGCAGTACTTC. It is translated as CASGPRTGHYEQYF.

The chain recombines TRBV19 with TRBJ2-7; 10 bases match TRBD1. Germline-derived CDR1 and CDR2 are LNHDA and SQIVND (reference sequence). Trimming took 4 bases from V and 0 from J; bases not matched to a gene: 0. The CDR3 consists of 14 residues. CDR3: CASSRDRGSYEQYF. CDR3 bases: TGTGCCAGTAGTAGGGACAGGGGCTCCTACGAGCAGTACTTC.

The chain carries TRBV15 and TRBJ1-1, with D unclear. The CDR3 totals 20 residues. Trimming took off 5 bases at V and 0 bases at J, with 28 bases between the two ends. Germline V lookup: CDR1 LNHNV, CDR2 YYDKDF (reference sequence). CDR3 sequence (DNA): TGTGCCACCAGCGGAGGTTGGCGTGAGGGTAAGGTTGCGGTGAACACTGAAGCTTTCTTT. It specifies CATSGGWREGKVAVNTEAFF.

CDR3 loop: CASSLRTSGGPNNEQFF. The CDR3 DNA reads TGCGCCAGCAGCCTGAGGACTAGCGGGGGGCCCAACAATGAGCAGTTCTTC. This chain links TRBV4-1 with TRBJ2-1, with 14 positions matching TRBD2. After removal of 4 bases from V and 5 bases from J, the junction contained 7 bases not matched to a gene. The CDR3 has 17 residues. The V gene's germline CDR1 is MGHRA and CDR2 YSYEKL.